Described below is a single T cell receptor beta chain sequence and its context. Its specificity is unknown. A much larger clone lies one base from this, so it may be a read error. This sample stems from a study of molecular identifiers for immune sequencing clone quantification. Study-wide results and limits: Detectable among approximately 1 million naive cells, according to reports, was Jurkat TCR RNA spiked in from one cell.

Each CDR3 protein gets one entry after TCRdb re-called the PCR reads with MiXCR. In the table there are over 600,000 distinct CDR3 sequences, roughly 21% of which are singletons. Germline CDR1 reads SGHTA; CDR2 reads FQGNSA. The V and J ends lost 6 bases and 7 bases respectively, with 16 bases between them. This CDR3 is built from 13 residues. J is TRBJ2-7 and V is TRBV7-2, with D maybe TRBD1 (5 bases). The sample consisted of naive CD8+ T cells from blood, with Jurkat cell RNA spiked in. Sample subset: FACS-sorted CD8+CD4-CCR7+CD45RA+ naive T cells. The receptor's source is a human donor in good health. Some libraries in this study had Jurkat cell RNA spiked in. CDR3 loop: CASRVGPDNEQYF. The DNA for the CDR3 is TGTGCCAGCAGGGTGGGGCCGGACAATGAGCAGTACTTC.